These 24 T cell receptor beta chains originate from one sample sequenced in a study of Ad26.COV2.S vaccination and SARS-CoV-2 variants. Treatment meaning: 19 received Ad26.COV2.S at low or high dose, single or two shots; roughly 5 received placebo; per-sample allocation not given. Specimen acquisition occurred on day 63 following the initial vaccine or placebo injection. The assay was immunoSEQ multiplex PCR, and TCRdb's table has in-frame clones only and misses some. Counted here are 350,000 to 450,000 clones, roughly 84% occurring once; the ten biggest clones make up roughly 3.5%. The sample in question was peripheral blood, obtained in a trial of Ad26.COV2.S vaccine versus placebo. Source of these receptors: a person aged 18-65 years who received the Ad26.COV2.S COVID-19 vaccine or a placebo.

V is TRBV12-5 and J is TRBJ2-3, with D possibly being TRBD1 or TRBD2 (5 bases each). From germline, CDR1 is LGHNT and CDR2 FRNRAP. V lost 4 bases, J lost 5 bases, and 13 bases lay in between. The CDR3 has 14 residues. CDR3 protein: CASGSTRDGDTQYF. CDR3 nucleotide sequence: TGTGCTAGTGGTTCTACCCGGGACGGAGATACGCAGTATTTT.

The genes are TRBV19 and TRBJ2-7, with 10 bases identical to TRBD1. Germline V gene lookup returns CDR1 LNHDA and CDR2 SQIVND (reference sequence). This CDR3 contains 14 residues. Unmatched junction bases numbered 4, after V lost 5 bases and J lost 3 bases. The CDR3 protein is CASSGWDRGYEQYF. For the CDR3, the DNA is TGTGCCAGTAGTGGCTGGGACAGGGGCTACGAGCAGTACTTC.

J is TRBJ2-3 and V is TRBV11-3; 10 nucleotides match TRBD1. CDR1 is SGHNT, CDR2 YENEEA, per germline. This CDR3 region has 14 residues. With V trimmed by 4 bases and J by 4 bases, 2 bases remained unmatched. This CDR3 reads CASSSGQGADTQYF. The CDR3 DNA follows: TGTGCCAGCAGCTCAGGACAGGGGGCAGATACGCAGTATTTT.

This chain links TRBV15 with TRBJ2-7, with D uncertain. Trimming removed 0 bases at V and 2 bases at J, with 20 bases between. This CDR3 has 18 residues. CDR1 and CDR2 from the germline V gene are LNHNV and YYDKDF (reference sequence). Written as DNA, the CDR3 is TGTGCCACCAGCAGAGATTACTCTCCCTCCGGGTATCCCTACGAGCAGTACTTC. The encoded protein is CATSRDYSPSGYPYEQYF.

The V call is TRBV19, the J call TRBJ2-1; D gene unclear. Germline CDR1 and CDR2: LNHDA and SQIVND (reference sequence). V was clipped by 8 bases and J by 9 bases, with 17 bases between them. This CDR3 is 13 amino acids long. The CDR3 DNA reads as TGTGCCAGTGGCGACGATGGGCACCGTGAGCAGTTCTTC. Encoded protein: CASGDDGHREQFF.

A note on this clone: Additional DNA sequences in this sample encode the identical CDR3. The DNA for the CDR3 is TGTGCCAGCAGTTGGACTAGCGGCGCCAATGAGCAGTTCTTC. Amino acids: CASSWTSGANEQFF. The chain joins TRBV6-2 or TRBV6-3 to TRBJ2-1, with 10 bases lining up with TRBD2. Trimming at V came to 4 bases and at J to 6 bases, leaving 3 bases not matched to a gene. Germline V gene sequence: CDR1 MNHEY, CDR2 SVGEGT. The CDR3 runs 14 residues.

The chain is built from TRBV7-2 and TRBJ2-1; a weak D match, TRBD2 (6 bases). Germline V CDR1 and CDR2: SGHTA, FQGNSA. CDR3 length equals 13 residues. V lost 8 bases and J 8 bases, leaving 16 bases between the germline ends. This CDR3 reads CASGTGSGDEQFF. The CDR3 DNA is TGTGCCAGCGGGACTGGGAGCGGCGATGAGCAGTTCTTC.

Of note for this clone: Other DNA sequences from this sample encode an identical CDR3 as well. The chain couples TRBV19 to TRBJ2-5; maybe TRBD1 (5 bases). CDR1 is LNHDA and CDR2 is SQIVND in the germline V gene (reference sequence). Trimming removed 3 bases at V and 2 bases at J, with 13 bases between. CDR3 length: 15 residues. CDR3 protein: CASSIRVGVQETQYF. CDR3 sequence (DNA): TGTGCCAGTAGTATCAGGGTAGGGGTTCAAGAGACCCAGTACTTC.

The chain has TRBV6-5 and TRBJ2-3, with 8 bases that match TRBD1. The germline V gene encodes CDR1 MNHEY and CDR2 SVGAGI. The V and J ends lost 5 bases and 4 bases, in that order; junction bases with no gene match: 5. The CDR3 length is 14 residues. CDR3 sequence: CASSRTGRPDTQYF. The CDR3 coding sequence is TGTGCCAGCAGTCGGACAGGGCGGCCAGATACGCAGTATTTT.

This chain uses TRBV7-6 with TRBJ2-5, with 12 bases fitting TRBD2. From germline, CDR1 is SGHVS and CDR2 FNYEAQ. V lost 4 bases to trimming and J lost 5 bases; unmatched junction nucleotides: 5. There are 15 residues in the CDR3. The CDR3 sequence: CASSSRTSGTETQYF. CDR3 DNA: TGTGCCAGCAGCTCCCGGACTAGCGGGACGGAGACCCAGTACTTC.

This clone is a singleton in its sample. CDR3 in amino acids: CASSQGPQKNIQYF. The CDR3 DNA reads as TGTGCCAGCAGCCAAGGACCCCAGAAAAACATTCAGTACTTC. The chain is built from TRBV3-1 (or the pseudogene TRBV3-2) and TRBJ2-4; D remains unclear. Germline CDR1 and CDR2: LGHDT and YNNKEL (reference sequence). The CDR3 consists of 14 residues. V lost 1 base and J lost 4, with 8 bases in between.

This clone was seen once. The V call is TRBV7-2, the J call TRBJ2-5, with 7 bases aligning to TRBD1. Trimming cost V 6 bases and J 5 bases; bases outside gene matches: 12. CDR3 size: 15 residues. In germline, CDR1 is SGHTA, CDR2 FQGNSA. As DNA, the CDR3 is TGTGCCAGCAGACCAGACAGGGTCCTTAGGGAGACCCAGTACTTC. Its protein product is CASRPDRVLRETQYF.

This rearrangement joins TRBV4-1 to TRBJ1-5, with TRBD1 matching 9 bases. In germline, CDR1 is MGHRA, CDR2 YSYEKL. This CDR3 contains 14 residues. The trim removed 4 bases at V and 4 bases at J, leaving 2 bases unmatched. CDR3 protein: CASSPGTGNQPQHF. The CDR3 bases are TGCGCCAGCAGCCCCGGGACAGGGAATCAGCCCCAGCATTTT.

V and J are TRBV28 and TRBJ2-7; D could derive from TRBD1 or TRBD2 (7 bases each). Germline-derived CDR1 and CDR2 are MDHEN and SYDVKM. Trimming left V 7 bases short and J 3 bases short, with 19 bases between. The CDR3 is made up of 15 amino acids. CDR3 protein: CASNLGGGAIYEQYF. DNA for the CDR3: TGTGCCAGCAACTTGGGAGGGGGCGCAATCTACGAGCAGTACTTC.

CDR3 DNA sequence: TGTGCCAGCAGCTTACCGGGACTAGCGGACCGCGAGCAGTACTTC. This sequence encodes CASSLPGLADREQYF. The chain joins TRBV7-2 to TRBJ2-7; 11 bases are shared with TRBD2. V trimming: 2 bases; J trimming: 6 bases; junction bases outside the gene matches: 6. Germline V gene sequence: CDR1 SGHTA, CDR2 FQGNSA. The length of the CDR3 is 15 residues.

This chain uses TRBV5-6 with TRBJ2-3; 10 bases align to TRBD2. V shed 1 base and J 5 bases; nucleotides not matched to a gene: 7. The germline V gene has CDR1 SGHDT and CDR2 YYEEEE. The CDR3 has 16 amino acids. This chain's CDR3 is CASSLTSGIFGDTQYF. The CDR3 DNA follows: TGTGCCAGCAGCTTGACTAGCGGGATATTTGGAGATACGCAGTATTTT. Combining the CDR3 with reference TRBV5-6 and TRBJ2-3 gives the whole variable domain DAGVTQSPTHLIKTRGQQVTLRCSPKSGHDTVSWYQQALGQGPQFIFQYYEEEERQRGNFPDRFSGHQFPNYSSELNVNALLLGDSALYLCASSLTSGIFGDTQYFGPGTRLTVL.

This chain joins TRBV24-1 and TRBJ2-3; TRBD2 matches 8 bases. The CDR3 sequence is 15 residues long. CDR1 and CDR2 (germline): KGHDR, SFDVKD. After removal of 9 bases from V and 4 bases from J, the junction contained 11 bases not matched to a gene. This chain's CDR3 is CATRDGGAGSDTQYF. The CDR3 coding sequence is TGTGCCACCCGGGACGGGGGGGCTGGGTCAGATACGCAGTATTTT.

The chain uses TRBV15 and TRBJ2-2; possibly TRBD2 for D (6 bases). This CDR3 has 19 amino acids. Germline-derived CDR1 and CDR2 are LNHNV and YYDKDF (reference sequence). Trimming stripped 5 bases from V and 0 bases from J, with 22 bases between. This CDR3 is CATSFPPRGIHANTGELFF. The CDR3 bases are TGTGCCACCAGCTTTCCCCCTCGGGGGATCCACGCGAACACCGGGGAGCTGTTTTTT.

The genes are TRBV7-8 and TRBJ1-3; possible D gene TRBD1, 5 bases. CDR3 size: 14 residues. From germline, CDR1 is SGHVS and CDR2 FQNEAQ. Trimming removed 7 bases from V and 4 bases from J, with 14 bases in between. The CDR3 bases are TGTGCCAGCACCCTTCCGGGACGGGGAAACACCATATATTTT. It specifies CASTLPGRGNTIYF.

In DNA form, the CDR3 reads TGCGCCAACCAAAGGGGTTTAGAGCAGTACTTC. Translation gives CANQRGLEQYF. This chain links TRBV10-2 with TRBJ2-7; TRBD1 is a possible D gene (5 bases). The CDR3 has 11 amino acids. Germline CDR1 is WSHSY and CDR2 is SAAADI. Trimming stripped 10 bases from V and 7 bases from J, with 14 bases between.

This clone was detected once. The chain has TRBV30 and TRBJ2-3; no definite D call. Per the germline V gene, CDR1 is GTSNPN and CDR2 is SVGIG (reference sequence). V lost 1 base and J lost 5, with 10 bases in between. The CDR3 extends over 13 amino acids. CDR3 DNA: TGTGCCTGGAGTGCACCGTCTGGAGATACGCAGTATTTT. It is translated as CAWSAPSGDTQYF.

The V gene is TRBV15, the J gene TRBJ2-6; D remains unclear. In germline, CDR1 is LNHNV, CDR2 YYDKDF (reference sequence). CDR3 length equals 12 residues. V lost 5 bases to trimming and J lost 5 bases, with 4 bases between them. CDR3 residues: CATSSWANVLTF. CDR3 in DNA: TGTGCCACCAGCTCCTGGGCCAACGTCCTGACTTTC.

The chain uses TRBV5-8 and TRBJ2-5; TRBD1 aligns across 12 bases. This CDR3 spans 16 amino acids. V shed 4 bases and J 5 bases; nucleotides not matched to a gene: 9. Germline V CDR1 and CDR2: SGHTS, YDEGEE. CDR3 DNA sequence: TGTGCCAGCAGCGCTGGGGGACAGGGGGCCTGGGAGACCCAGTACTTC. Translating gives CASSAGGQGAWETQYF.

The V gene is TRBV24-1, the J gene TRBJ2-3; TRBD2 agrees at 12 bases. The germline gives CDR1 KGHDR, CDR2 SFDVKD. V shed 4 bases, J shed 2 bases, and the junction held 6 bases outside the gene matches. The CDR3 covers 17 residues. CDR3 sequence (DNA): TGTGCCACCAGTGACCGCAGACTAGCGGGAGCCACAGATACGCAGTATTTT. It translates to CATSDRRLAGATDTQYF.